A selection of T cell receptor beta chains follows, all from one sample in a study of control samples from healthy donors and cancer patients. Produced via immunoSEQ multiplex PCR; TCRdb's table is partial and in-frame only. Of about 130,000 clones listed, 92% are singletons. The sample taken for sequencing was blood. These receptors came from a woman between 50 and 59 years old in good health. The CDR3 runs from the conserved cysteine through the conserved F or W. A D gene is named only where the DNA matches it firmly. Only some rows state a clone size, as once, few, many or a class for expanded clones.

d_call	cdr3_length	v_call	clone_size	j_call	cdr3_nt	cdr3_aa
TRBD1	14	TRBV28	-	TRBJ1-2	TGTGCCAGCTCTGAGCAGGGGGCGATCAATGGCTACACCTTC	CASSEQGAINGYTF
TRBD1	16	TRBV5-1	-	TRBJ2-1	TGCGCCAGCAGCTTAACTCGACAGGGGAGCTACAATGAGCAGTTCTTC	CASSLTRQGSYNEQFF
-	15	TRBV5-1	-	TRBJ1-1	TGCGCCAGCAGCTTGGTTCCAGGATCGAACACTGAAGCTTTCTTT	CASSLVPGSNTEAFF
-	16	TRBV19	-	TRBJ2-7	TGTGCCAGTAGTACCTATTACCGGGAGCAAACGTACGAGCAGTACTTC	CASSTYYREQTYEQYF
TRBD2	16	TRBV5-4	-	TRBJ2-7	TGTGCCAGCAGCGCCGGAACTAGCGGGAACTCCTACGAGCAGTACTTC	CASSAGTSGNSYEQYF
TRBD1	18	TRBV19	-	TRBJ1-2	TGTGCCAATGGGACAGGGGTAGGCTACTCTCCAGGTCACTATGGCTACACCTTC	CANGTGVGYSPGHYGYTF
-	17	TRBV5-1	-	TRBJ2-2	TGCGCCAGCAGCTGGAGGGGTACGGCGGGGAACACCGGGGAGCTGTTTTTT	CASSWRGTAGNTGELFF
-	16	TRBV2	-	TRBJ2-1	TGTGCCAGCAGTTACGGACCAGGGACTCCCTACAATGAGCAGTTCTTC	CASSYGPGTPYNEQFF
TRBD2	16	TRBV6-2/TRBV6-3	-	TRBJ2-3	TGTGCCAGCAGTACAGGGAGCGGGGGGTCCACAGATACGCAGTATTTT	CASSTGSGGSTDTQYF
-	14	TRBV9	-	TRBJ2-1	TGTGCCAGCAGCGTAGCGGGGTCATACAATGAGCAGTTCTTC	CASSVAGSYNEQFF
TRBD1	15	TRBV6-5	many	TRBJ1-6	TGTGCCAGCAGTTACCGACCCAGGGGGGATTCACCCCTCCACTTT	CASSYRPRGDSPLHF
-	18	TRBV5-1	-	TRBJ2-3	TGCGCCAGCAGCTTGGACCGGGGAAGCGGTTTCGGCACAGATACGCAGTATTTT	CASSLDRGSGFGTDTQYF
TRBD1	13	TRBV10-2	-	TRBJ1-2	TGCGCCAGCAGTGAATCAACAGGGGGAGGCTACACCTTC	CASSESTGGGYTF
-	16	TRBV18	-	TRBJ1-2	TGTGCCAGCTCACAAAGGAAGGCAGGGGATATAACTGGCTACACCTTC	CASSQRKAGDITGYTF
-	12	TRBV2	-	TRBJ1-4	TGTGCCACACGGGGGTCGGATGAAAAACTGTTTTTT	CATRGSDEKLFF
-	13	TRBV28	-	TRBJ1-3	TGTGCCAGCAGCGGGACCTTTTCTGGCGGCTTATATTTT	CASSGTFSGGLYF
TRBD2	18	TRBV4-2	many	TRBJ2-7	TGTGCCAGCAGCCAAGGGGTTAGCGGGGGGGCGAGCTCCTACGAGCAGTACTTC	CASSQGVSGGASSYEQYF
TRBD1	13	TRBV10-1	-	TRBJ1-5	TGCGCCAGCAGCCGGGACAGGGATCAGCCCCAGCATTTT	CASSRDRDQPQHF
-	16	TRBV18	-	TRBJ1-6	TGTGCCAGCTCACGGACGATGAGCTCCTATAATTCACCCCTCCACTTT	CASSRTMSSYNSPLHF
TRBD1	14	TRBV2	-	TRBJ1-5	TGTGCCAGCAGGGGGACAGGTAGCAATCAGCCCCAGCATTTT	CASRGTGSNQPQHF
TRBD1	14	TRBV5-1	-	TRBJ2-1	TGCGCCAGCAGTGGACAGGGGGGGTACAATGAGCAGTTCTTC	CASSGQGGYNEQFF
TRBD2	14	TRBV18	-	TRBJ2-7	TGTGCCAGCTCACCAGCGGGGGGATCGAACGAGCAGTACTTC	CASSPAGGSNEQYF
-	15	TRBV5-1	-	TRBJ2-5	TGCGCCAGCAGCTTGTCTGAGGTTTCGGGGGAGACCCAGTACTTC	CASSLSEVSGETQYF
TRBD1	18	TRBV5-1	-	TRBJ1-4	TGCGCCAGCAGCTTCCGGGACAGGGGGGATCTTCGGCATGAAAAACTGTTTTTT	CASSFRDRGDLRHEKLFF
-	12	TRBV6-5	-	TRBJ2-7	TGTGCCAGCAGCGTTCCTGGTTACGAGCAGTACTTC	CASSVPGYEQYF
TRBD1	13	TRBV28	-	TRBJ1-2	TGTGCCAGCAGTTTATGGGGACAGGAAGGCTACACCTTC	CASSLWGQEGYTF
TRBD1	14	TRBV5-1	once	TRBJ2-5	TGCGCCAGCAGTAAGGGACAGTACCAAGAGACCCAGTACTTC	CASSKGQYQETQYF
-	13	TRBV15	-	TRBJ1-5	TGTGCCACCCAGGGGCCGGGGAGTCAGCCCCAGCATTTT	CATQGPGSQPQHF
-	16	TRBV19	-	TRBJ1-2	TGTGCCAGTAGTTTACTACAACAGGGATATGGCTATGGCTACACCTTC	CASSLLQQGYGYGYTF